Presented here are 29 T cell receptor beta chains from one specimen sequenced in a study of blood T cell repertoires in COVID-19. Libraries were prepared by immunoSEQ multiplex PCR; TCRdb keeps only in-frame clonotypes and omits some of them. Among approximately 49,000 clones, around 84% were seen once, and the ten largest hold 1.6%. Sequenced sample: peripheral blood. The receptor set was obtained from a man aged 45 to 65 with acute or convalescent COVID-19.

The chain has TRBV9 and TRBJ2-7, with 7 positions matching TRBD2. This CDR3 region has 15 residues. The germline CDR1 and CDR2 sequences are SGDLS and YYNGEE. The V gene end was trimmed by 0 bases and the J gene end by 3 bases; junction bases not matched to a gene: 6. Here the CDR3 DNA reads TGTGCCAGCAGCGTAGCGGCGGGAGCCTTCTACGAGCAGTACTTC. Its translation is CASSVAAGAFYEQYF.

The CDR3 here is CASSLGLGGPASYEQYF. The CDR3 DNA follows: TGTGCCAGCAGTTTAGGGCTGGGGGGGCCTGCCTCCTACGAGCAGTACTTC. The gene calls are TRBV28 and TRBJ2-7, with D perhaps TRBD2 (7 bases). This CDR3 is 17 amino acids long. CDR1 MDHEN and CDR2 SYDVKM come from the germline V gene. V shed 2 bases and J shed 0 bases, with 17 bases lying between them.

This clone has only a few counts. The rearrangement uses TRBV6-5 and TRBJ2-1, with 8 bases that match TRBD1. Germline-derived CDR1 and CDR2 are MNHEY and SVGAGI. With V trimmed by 2 bases and J by 7 bases, 4 bases remained unmatched. The CDR3 spans 14 residues. The CDR3 sequence is CASSYPDRANEQFF. The CDR3 nucleotides are TGTGCCAGCAGTTACCCGGACAGGGCTAATGAGCAGTTCTTC.

This clone was recorded once. V usage is TRBV6-6 and J usage is TRBJ2-6, with unresolved D. The germline V gene has CDR1 MNHNY and CDR2 SVGAGI (reference sequence). Trimming shortened V by 6 bases and J by 4 bases, and 4 bases separated the two germline ends. There are 12 residues in the CDR3. This chain's CDR3 is CASSPGANVLTF. CDR3 sequence (DNA): TGTGCCAGCAGCCCGGGGGCCAACGTCCTGACTTTC.

The chain is built from TRBV18 and TRBJ2-5; tentatively, D is TRBD1 (6 bases). The germline V gene encodes CDR1 KGHSH and CDR2 LQKENI. The CDR3 sequence is 14 residues long. V lost 2 bases to trimming and J lost 2 bases, with 9 bases between them. The CDR3 loop is CASSPVGQQETQYF. The CDR3 nucleotides read TGTGCCAGCTCACCAGTCGGACAGCAAGAGACCCAGTACTTC.

The chain recombines TRBV12-3 or TRBV12-4 with TRBJ1-6; D perhaps matches TRBD1 (5 bases). V lost 3 bases and J 8 bases, leaving 8 bases between the germline ends. This CDR3 spans 13 amino acids. The CDR3 sequence is CASSLYRYSPLHF. The CDR3 DNA sequence: TGTGCCAGCAGTTTGTACAGGTATTCACCCCTCCACTTT.

The chain carries TRBV30 and TRBJ1-2; possible D gene TRBD1, 6 bases. V lost 0 bases and J 6 bases, leaving 11 bases between the germline ends. Germline CDR1 is GTSNPN and CDR2 is SVGIG (reference sequence). The CDR3 totals 13 residues. CDR3 region: CAWSVYRADGYTF. CDR3 sequence (DNA): TGTGCCTGGAGTGTATACAGGGCGGATGGCTACACCTTC.

This rearrangement joins TRBV20-1 to TRBJ1-1; D may be TRBD1 (6 bases). The CDR3 has 10 residues. Germline CDR1 is DFQATT and CDR2 is SNEGSKA (reference sequence). The V and J ends lost 1 base and 12 bases respectively, with 9 bases between them. CDR3 sequence: CSARGQVTFF. The DNA for the CDR3 is TGCAGTGCTAGAGGACAGGTAACTTTCTTT.

The chain recombines TRBV28 with TRBJ1-3, with no clear D. The CDR3 runs to 16 residues. The V end lost 8 bases, the J end lost 0 bases, and 17 bases lay between the germline ends. In germline, CDR1 is MDHEN, CDR2 SYDVKM. The CDR3 nucleotides read TGTGCCAGCGGGAGAACGACGGTCAGCTCTGGAAACACCATATATTTT. Translated: CASGRTTVSSGNTIYF.

For the CDR3, the DNA is TGCAGTGCTAGTCTCCTTGAGACCCAGTACTTC. It codes for CSASLLETQYF. The J gene is TRBJ2-5, the V gene TRBV20-1, with D unresolved. The CDR3 covers 11 residues. Germline CDR1 DFQATT, CDR2 SNEGSKA (reference sequence). The V gene lost 3 bases and the J gene lost 5 bases, with 7 bases spanning the gap.

This clone has only a few counts. CDR3 loop: CASSLGWTFNQNEKLFF. In nucleotides, the CDR3 is TGTGCCAGCAGCTTAGGATGGACTTTCAACCAGAATGAAAAACTGTTTTTT. The J gene is TRBJ1-4, the V gene TRBV7-9; D gene uncertain. Germline CDR1 reads SEHNR; CDR2 reads FQNEAQ (reference sequence). Trimming removed 1 base from V and 5 bases from J, with 17 bases in between. The CDR3 consists of 17 residues.

The chain uses TRBV11-2 and TRBJ2-2; 9 bases map to TRBD1. The CDR3 is made up of 15 amino acids. CDR1 and CDR2 from the germline V gene are SGHAT and FQNNGV. Trimming cost V 6 bases and J 3 bases; bases outside gene matches: 5. The CDR3 here is CASREDRGYTGELFF. CDR3 bases: TGTGCCAGCAGGGAGGACAGGGGCTACACCGGGGAGCTGTTTTTT.

Comment on this clone: One end of the junction varies from germline; a read error may be responsible. The chain employs TRBV29-1 and TRBJ1-1, with no clear D. The germline V gene has CDR1 SQVTM and CDR2 ANQGSEA. The CDR3 extends over 14 amino acids. The CDR3 coding sequence is TGCAGCGTTGAAGTCCCCCTCGGGAACCCTGAAGCTTTCTTT. Translating gives CSVEVPLGNPEAFF.

This clone was counted between two and nine times. This rearrangement joins TRBV3-1 (or the pseudogene TRBV3-2) to TRBJ1-4, with D perhaps matching TRBD1 (6 bases). V lost 4 bases and J 6 bases, leaving 15 bases between the germline ends. This CDR3 contains 15 residues. Germline V CDR1 and CDR2: LGHDT, YNNKEL (reference sequence). CDR3 in amino acids: CASSLRGGGDEKLFF. Written as DNA, the CDR3 is TGTGCCAGCAGCCTCCGGGGAGGGGGTGATGAAAAACTGTTTTTT.

This sequence joins TRBV5-1 and TRBJ1-3; a possible D gene is TRBD1 (6 bases). V gave up 3 bases and J gave up 2 bases, with 15 bases separating them. In germline, CDR1 is SGHRS, CDR2 YFSETQ. This CDR3 spans 16 amino acids. As DNA, the CDR3 is TGCGCCAGCAGCTCCGGTGGTGGGGGCCCTGGAAACACCATATATTTT. Its protein product is CASSSGGGGPGNTIYF.

Only a few counts were recorded for this clone. V is TRBV28 and J is TRBJ2-7; D perhaps matches TRBD1 (6 bases). The CDR3 is 14 amino acids. Trimming removed 9 bases at V and 0 bases at J, with 15 bases between. From germline, CDR1 is MDHEN and CDR2 SYDVKM. This chain's CDR3 is CASPGDGYSYEQYF. The CDR3 region has the DNA TGTGCCAGTCCAGGGGACGGCTACTCCTACGAGCAGTACTTC.

The chain is built from TRBV20-1 and TRBJ2-4; a possible D gene is TRBD1 (6 bases). V lost 3 bases, J lost 6 bases, and 12 bases lay in between. This CDR3 is 13 amino acids long. CDR1 is DFQATT, CDR2 SNEGSKA, per germline (reference sequence). CDR3 in amino acids: CSASRLGGNIQYF. CDR3 in DNA: TGCAGTGCTAGTCGCCTAGGGGGAAACATTCAGTACTTC.

J is TRBJ1-1 and V is TRBV6-5; TRBD1 agrees at 7 bases. Germline V gene sequence: CDR1 MNHEY, CDR2 SVGAGI. Trimming removed 0 bases from V and 1 base from J; junction bases left unmatched: 2. The CDR3 has 15 residues. The DNA of the CDR3 is TGTGCCAGCAGTTACTCGGGACAGAGGAACACTGAAGCTTTCTTT. This gives the protein CASSYSGQRNTEAFF.

This rearrangement joins TRBV9 to TRBJ2-3; tentatively, D is TRBD2 (5 bases). The CDR3 runs to 18 residues. The V end was cut by 1 base, the J end by 0 bases, with 18 bases between. The germline gives CDR1 SGDLS, CDR2 YYNGEE. The CDR3 sequence is CASSVTGLDFVSTDTQYF. CDR3 bases: TGTGCCAGCAGCGTAACTGGATTGGACTTCGTTAGCACAGATACGCAGTATTTT.

The chain links TRBV9 to TRBJ2-1, with TRBD2 identical over 7 bases. Losses at the gene ends were 3 bases for V and 10 bases for J; bases not matched to a gene: 1. The CDR3 sequence is 11 residues long. CDR1 SGDLS and CDR2 YYNGEE come from the germline V gene. The chain's CDR3 is CASSGGGEQFF. In nucleotides, the CDR3 is TGTGCCAGCAGCGGGGGAGGGGAGCAGTTCTTC.

V usage is TRBV7-7 and J usage is TRBJ2-5; 10 nucleotides match TRBD2. CDR1 is SSHAT and CDR2 is FNYEAQ in the germline V gene (reference sequence). This CDR3 has 15 residues. V gave up 5 bases and J gave up 5 bases; unmatched junction bases: 8. The CDR3, as DNA: TGTGCCAGCAGCCCCGTAGCGGGAGGAGCGGAGACCCAGTACTTC. Its protein is CASSPVAGGAETQYF.

A few counts support this clone. CDR3 sequence reads: CASRRQGALDEQFF. The CDR3 DNA reads as TGTGCCAGTAGACGACAGGGGGCTCTGGATGAGCAGTTCTTC. The V and J genes are TRBV19 and TRBJ2-1; the match to TRBD1 covers 10 bases. The junction had 7 bases not matched to a gene; V was cut back by 6 bases and J by 8 bases. Germline-derived CDR1 and CDR2 are LNHDA and SQIVND (reference sequence). This CDR3 contains 14 residues.

This sequence joins TRBV19 and TRBJ2-3; 8 bases map to TRBD1. The ends lost 3 bases at V and 1 base at J; junction bases unmatched: 3. CDR1 is LNHDA and CDR2 is SQIVND in the germline V gene (reference sequence). This CDR3 spans 15 amino acids. The CDR3 sequence: CASSIPGQGTDTQYF. DNA for the CDR3: TGTGCCAGTAGTATCCCGGGACAGGGCACAGATACGCAGTATTTT.

The chain links TRBV9 to TRBJ2-5; a weak D match, TRBD1 (5 bases). Trimming took 3 bases from V and 4 from J, leaving 13 bases between them. Germline CDR1 reads SGDLS; CDR2 reads YYNGEE. CDR3 size: 14 residues. CDR3 sequence reads: CASSGRGAGETQYF. DNA of the CDR3: TGTGCCAGCAGCGGCCGTGGGGCAGGAGAGACCCAGTACTTC.

In DNA, the CDR3 is TGCAGTCCCTTTCGCACAGATACGCAGTATTTT. Translated, it gives CSPFRTDTQYF. V and J are TRBV20-1 and TRBJ2-3; D unclear. Germline CDR1 is DFQATT and CDR2 is SNEGSKA (reference sequence). Deletions cut 8 bases from V and 1 base from J, with 7 bases between. The CDR3 is 11 residues long.

The chain employs TRBV6-2 or TRBV6-3 and TRBJ1-3; TRBD1 might be the D (6 bases). The CDR3 is 20 amino acids. V was cut by 2 bases and J by 0 bases, with 23 bases left in between. Germline assignment: CDR1 MNHEY and CDR2 SVGEGT. The CDR3: CASSYLIAGANSYSGNTIYF. In DNA form, the CDR3 reads TGTGCCAGCAGTTACCTCATCGCGGGGGCGAATTCATACTCTGGAAACACCATATATTTT.

This chain links TRBV6-6 with TRBJ1-1; unclear D gene. The CDR3 spans 17 residues. V dropped 5 bases and J dropped 0 bases, with 19 bases sitting between them. CDR1 is MNHNY, CDR2 SVGAGI, per germline (reference sequence). The CDR3 loop is CASSPGGANGMNTEAFF. For the CDR3, the DNA is TGTGCCAGCAGTCCCGGAGGCGCCAACGGGATGAACACTGAAGCTTTCTTT.

V is TRBV28 and J is TRBJ1-5; 8 bases are a match to TRBD1. The CDR3 consists of 14 residues. Germline trimming cut 3 bases from V and 5 bases from J; bases unmatched to any gene: 3. The germline V gene encodes CDR1 MDHEN and CDR2 SYDVKM. This CDR3 is CASSLGQDYQPQHF. The CDR3, as DNA: TGTGCCAGCAGTTTGGGACAGGATTATCAGCCCCAGCATTTT.

A few counts support this clone. The chain recombines TRBV7-6 with TRBJ2-2, with 10 bases matching TRBD1. The CDR3 runs to 16 residues. V shed 5 bases, J shed 4 bases, and the junction held 7 bases outside the gene matches. The germline CDR1 and CDR2 sequences are SGHVS and FNYEAQ. The CDR3 sequence is CASSLRQGAVTGELFF. The CDR3 DNA is TGTGCCAGCAGCCTGAGACAGGGGGCGGTCACCGGGGAGCTGTTTTTT.